Presented here are 15 T cell receptor beta chains from one specimen sequenced in a study of control samples from healthy donors and cancer patients. TCRdb keeps only in-frame clones here, not all; method: immunoSEQ multiplex PCR. Here the sample spans approximately 170,000 clones, roughly 90% being singletons. The sample comprised blood. These receptors were taken from a woman in her thirties in good health.

The chain is built from TRBV6-5 and TRBJ1-6; D might be TRBD1 (5 bases). From germline, CDR1 is MNHEY and CDR2 SVGAGI. The CDR3 runs 14 residues. V was shortened by 6 bases and J by 14 bases, with 20 bases between the two germline ends. CDR3 sequence (DNA): TGTGCCAGCAGCCTAAAGGGACCGCGGAATACCCTCCACTTT. Residues: CASSLKGPRNTLHF.

The chain joins TRBV4-1 to TRBJ2-2, with a weak D call TRBD2 (5 bases). Looked up from germline, CDR1 is MGHRA and CDR2 is YSYEKL. V shed 2 bases and J shed 4 bases, with 23 bases lying between them. There are 19 residues in the CDR3. In nucleotides, the CDR3 is TGCGCCAGCAGCCAACTCCCAACTCGGTTTGATGGAGGCACCGGGGAGCTGTTTTTT. Its translation: CASSQLPTRFDGGTGELFF.

A few counts support this clone. The chain is built from TRBV10-3 and TRBJ1-2; 9 bases fit TRBD1. This CDR3 contains 16 residues. Germline V gene data show CDR1 as ENHRY and CDR2 as SYGVKD. After removal of 6 bases from V and 0 bases from J, the junction contained 8 bases not matched to a gene. The CDR3 region is CAIRPGQGVSNYGYTF. The CDR3 DNA sequence: TGTGCCATCAGGCCGGGACAGGGAGTTTCTAACTATGGCTACACCTTC.

Here the CDR3 DNA reads TGTGCCAGCAGGGACAGCCTGAATCAGCCCCAGCATTTT. This codes for CASRDSLNQPQHF. This chain links TRBV6-5 with TRBJ1-5; D may be TRBD1 (6 bases). Trimming cost V 6 bases and J 4 bases, with 10 bases left between them. Germline V gene data show CDR1 as MNHEY and CDR2 as SVGAGI. The CDR3 consists of 13 residues.

V and J are TRBV7-6 and TRBJ2-3; either TRBD1 or TRBD2 may supply D (5 bases each). V gave up 5 bases and J gave up 5 bases, with 17 bases separating them. The CDR3 is 15 residues long. Looked up from germline, CDR1 is SGHVS and CDR2 is FNYEAQ. Here the CDR3 DNA reads TGTGCCAGCAGCCGCAGTTTCGGAGGACAAGATACGCAGTATTTT. This sequence encodes CASSRSFGGQDTQYF.

This chain connects TRBV11-2 to TRBJ1-1; unclear D gene. V was pared by 0 bases and J by 0 bases, with 11 bases between. This CDR3 is 16 amino acids long. Germline V CDR1 and CDR2: SGHAT, FQNNGV. The CDR3 region is CASSLELRLMNTEAFF. DNA for the CDR3: TGTGCCAGCAGCTTAGAATTGAGGCTCATGAACACTGAAGCTTTCTTT.

This chain uses TRBV19 with TRBJ1-5; no definite D call. V lost 2 bases to trimming and J lost 7 bases, with 15 bases between them. This CDR3 has 15 amino acids. Germline lookup yields CDR1 LNHDA and CDR2 SQIVND (reference sequence). This CDR3 is CASSIPDGKGQPQHF. The CDR3 coding sequence is TGTGCCAGTAGTATACCCGACGGTAAAGGACAGCCCCAGCATTTT.

The chain links TRBV19 to TRBJ1-5; D gene unclear. V lost 5 bases and J lost 5, with 10 bases in between. Germline values: CDR1 LNHDA, CDR2 SQIVND (reference sequence). The CDR3 extends over 13 amino acids. CDR3 sequence reads: CASSPGLHQPQHF. Here the CDR3 DNA reads TGTGCCAGTAGTCCGGGCCTCCATCAGCCCCAGCATTTT.

V and J are TRBV18 and TRBJ2-3; 13 bases agree with TRBD2. Germline CDR1 KGHSH, CDR2 LQKENI. This CDR3 is built from 16 residues. Trimming removed 6 bases from V and 2 bases from J; junction bases left unmatched: 5. The CDR3 DNA reads as TGTGCCAGCTCTCGGGGACTAGCGGGATTCACAGATACGCAGTATTTT. Translated: CASSRGLAGFTDTQYF.

The chain carries TRBV28 and TRBJ2-5, with D unresolved. The V and J ends lost 5 bases and 2 bases respectively, with 12 bases between them. CDR1 and CDR2 (germline): MDHEN, SYDVKM. CDR3 size: 14 residues. The CDR3 DNA follows: TGTGCCAGCAGTGCCCCCCCAGCTCAAGAGACCCAGTACTTC. It specifies CASSAPPAQETQYF.

This CDR3 reads CASSQGTGSSPLHF. CDR3 in DNA: TGTGCCAGCAGCCAAGGGACAGGATCATCACCCCTCCACTTT. This chain connects TRBV14 to TRBJ1-6; 7 bases line up with TRBD1. The germline V gene has CDR1 SGHDN and CDR2 FVKESK. V gave up 1 base and J gave up 10 bases; unmatched junction bases: 4. The CDR3 is 14 residues long. Looking up the rest from reference TRBV14 and TRBJ1-6 gives the full variable domain: EAGVTQFPSHSVIEKGQTVTLRCDPISGHDNLYWYRRVMGKEIKFLLHFVKESKQDESGMPNNRFLAERTGGTYSTLKVQPAELEDSGVYFCASSQGTGSSPLHFGNGTRLTVT.

The chain joins TRBV9 to TRBJ2-2; tentatively, D is TRBD2 (6 bases). V was shortened by 5 bases and J by 5 bases, with 10 bases between the two germline ends. Germline V lookup: CDR1 SGDLS, CDR2 YYNGEE. There are 13 residues in the CDR3. CDR3 bases: TGTGCCAGCAGTGGCCGGGGGACCGGGGAGCTGTTTTTT. Translated, it gives CASSGRGTGELFF.

This chain joins TRBV28 and TRBJ1-1, with D uncertain. CDR3 size: 15 residues. V gave up 7 bases and J gave up 3 bases, with 18 bases separating them. The germline V gene encodes CDR1 MDHEN and CDR2 SYDVKM. The CDR3 loop reads CASTTSSKWDTEAFF. The CDR3 bases are TGTGCCAGCACCACATCATCTAAGTGGGACACTGAAGCTTTCTTT. The entire variable domain, with the rest obtained from reference TRBV28 and TRBJ1-1, is as follows: DVKVTQSSRYLVKRTGEKVFLECVQDMDHENMFWYRQDPGLGLRLIYFSYDVKMKEKGDIPEGYSVSREKKERFSLILESASTNQTSMYLCASTTSSKWDTEAFFGQGTRLTVV.

This clone was recorded once. This chain joins TRBV2 and TRBJ2-5; TRBD1 matches 8 bases. The CDR3 consists of 12 residues. Per germline, CDR1 SNHLY and CDR2 FYNNEI. Losses at the gene ends were 6 bases for V and 4 bases for J; bases not matched to a gene: 1. DNA for the CDR3: TGTGCCAGCAGCGACAGGGGAGAGACCCAGTACTTC. Protein: CASSDRGETQYF.

The chain joins TRBV28 to TRBJ2-7, with a weak D call TRBD1 (5 bases). This CDR3 region has 14 residues. V was pared by 3 bases and J by 9 bases, with 18 bases between. Looked up from germline, CDR1 is MDHEN and CDR2 is SYDVKM. The CDR3 DNA reads TGTGCCAGCAGTTTGGGGCAGGAGATACGAGGGCAGTACTTC. Its protein is CASSLGQEIRGQYF.